This T cell receptor beta chain was documented in a study of early T cells in non-severe SARS-CoV-2 infection. Study-level background: Alpha and beta chains were unpaired, from unsorted whole-blood bulk RNA.

Trimming shortened V by 5 bases and J by 4 bases, and 11 bases separated the two germline ends. CDR3 size: 12 residues. CDR1 is DFQATT and CDR2 is SNEGSKA in the germline V gene (reference sequence). This clonotype has a count of ten or more. TCRdb reprocessed the 5' RACE reads with MiXCR, giving one entry per CDR3 protein. Altogether approximately 99,000 distinct CDR3 sequences are present, about an eighth being singletons, with the ten largest covering around 3.1%. This TCR was recovered from an adult who was a healthcare worker with PCR-confirmed SARS-CoV-2 infection or an uninfected control (not recorded which). The sequencing sample was made of whole blood. The chain links TRBV20-1 to TRBJ1-2; D is ambiguous. Here the CDR3 reads CSAARMSYGYTF. As DNA, the CDR3 is TGCAGTGCTGCGCGAATGAGCTATGGCTACACCTTC.